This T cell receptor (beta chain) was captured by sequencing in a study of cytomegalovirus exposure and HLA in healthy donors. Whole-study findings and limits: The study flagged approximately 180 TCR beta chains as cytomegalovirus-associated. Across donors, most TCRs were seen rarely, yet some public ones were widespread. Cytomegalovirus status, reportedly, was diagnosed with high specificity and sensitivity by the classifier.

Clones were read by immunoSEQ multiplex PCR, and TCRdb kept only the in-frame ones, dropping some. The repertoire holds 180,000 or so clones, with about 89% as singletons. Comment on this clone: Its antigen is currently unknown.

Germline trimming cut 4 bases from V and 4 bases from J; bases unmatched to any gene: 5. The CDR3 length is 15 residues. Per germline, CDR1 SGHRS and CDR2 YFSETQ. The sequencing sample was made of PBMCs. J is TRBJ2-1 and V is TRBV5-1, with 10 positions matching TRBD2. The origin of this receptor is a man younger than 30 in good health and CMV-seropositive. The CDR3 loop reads CASSPWTSGYNEQFF. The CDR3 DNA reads TGCGCCAGCAGCCCCTGGACTAGCGGATACAATGAGCAGTTCTTC.